The entry below describes one TCR beta chain. Its antigen is unidentified. The source of the sample is a study of early T cells in non-severe SARS-CoV-2 infection. Across the study: Unsorted whole-blood RNA was sequenced in bulk, leaving chains unpaired.

The CDR3 is 14 amino acids. Germline lookup yields CDR1 MDHEN and CDR2 SYDVKM. With V trimmed by 10 bases and J by 6 bases, 13 bases remained unmatched. Individual cDNA molecules received unique molecular identifiers. TCRdb reprocessed the 5' RACE reads with MiXCR, giving one entry per CDR3 protein. Of around 110,000 distinct CDR3 sequences in the sample, roughly 10% were seen once. Study-level findings and limits: Missing private and CD4 specificities, VDJdb matching favored anti-spike CD8 responses.

The sample was whole blood. The receptor's source is an adult who was a healthcare worker with PCR-confirmed SARS-CoV-2 infection or an uninfected control (not recorded which). This rearrangement joins TRBV28 to TRBJ1-2; the match to TRBD1 covers 8 bases. CDR3 amino acids: CATRTGQWSDGYTF. The CDR3 DNA reads as TGTGCCACCCGGACAGGGCAATGGTCCGATGGCTACACCTTC.